This TCR beta chain was observed in a study of T cells in Graves' hyperthyroidism and ophthalmopathy. Overall study results and limits: Researchers found most expanded thyroid clonotypes above 0.001 in blood as well.

V was shortened by 4 bases and J by 2 bases, with 10 bases between the two germline ends. The V gene's germline CDR1 is PRHDT and CDR2 FYEKMQ (reference sequence). This CDR3 has 14 residues. Thyroid ultrasound and orbital computed tomography, with clinical symptoms and serum thyroxine and TRAb, informed diagnoses. This clonotype has just a few counts. What it recognizes is unknown. Amplified regions were TCR beta CDR3 sequences from RNA transcripts. HTBI primers were the set used in a first-round RT-PCR of the TCR CDR3. MiXCR, applied by TCRdb to the multiplex PCR reads, yields one record per CDR3 protein. The repertoire includes hundreds of thousands of distinct CDR3 sequences, 15% to 20% of them detected once, and around 19% sits in the top ten.

J is TRBJ2-3 and V is TRBV13, with D possibly matching TRBD2 (6 bases). This clonotype originated in a woman under 30 with Graves' hyperthyroidism. The sequenced sample was blood. Written as DNA, the CDR3 is TGTGCCAGCAGCTCCGGACTAAACACAGATACGCAGTATTTT. Amino acid sequence: CASSSGLNTDTQYF.